Listed below are T cell receptor beta chains from one sample, sequenced in a study of cytomegalovirus exposure and HLA in healthy donors. This table comes from immunoSEQ multiplex PCR, and its TCRdb copy is limited to in-frame clones, with some not included. The sample shows fewer than 200,000 clones, roughly 79% of them seen only once. The sequenced sample was PBMCs. All receptors derive from a woman aged 50 to 65 in good health and CMV-seronegative. The conserved cysteine and the conserved F or W are not part of the CDR3 here. The size entry is marked missing in some rows and otherwise reads once, few, many or a size class.

size	V	J	CDR3
NA	TRBV19	TRBJ2-7	ASSIDEGTSYEQY
NA	TRBV7-2	TRBJ1-2	ASSLETGWDGYT
NA	TRBV7-9	TRBJ2-1	SSSRRGGRDNEQF
NA	TRBV19	TRBJ1-1	ASSELTAMNTEAF
once	TRBV5-1	TRBJ1-1	ASSLDGTEAF
NA	TRBV28	TRBJ2-7	ASSPTEGSYEQY
NA	TRBV28	TRBJ1-4	ASSLKGGAATNEKLF
NA	TRBV27	TRBJ2-1	ASTGQGRYNEQF
NA	TRBV20-1	TRBJ2-4	SAKGQFLQY
NA	TRBV7-8	TRBJ1-1	ASSATGLMNTEAF
NA	TRBV28	TRBJ1-2	ASSPDSLGLYGYT
NA	TRBV6-6	TRBJ1-5	ASSSGDPQPQH
NA	TRBV4-3	TRBJ2-5	ASSQGTSGRAEETQY
NA	TRBV7-2	TRBJ2-3	ASSLVSGSTDTQY
NA	TRBV6-1	TRBJ2-7	ASSGGQLSYEQY
NA	TRBV29-1	TRBJ2-7	SVATDTYEQY
NA	TRBV5-4	TRBJ1-1	ASSLGGGLGTEAF
once	TRBV4-2	TRBJ2-7	ASAGQGAYEQY
once	TRBV4-1	TRBJ1-3	ASSDTGSSGNTIY
NA	TRBV19	TRBJ2-3	ASRGLAAHTDTQY
few	TRBV15	TRBJ2-7	ATSITGAGSYEQY
few	TRBV9	TRBJ2-1	ASSVRDRSYNEQF
NA	TRBV11-2	TRBJ1-5	ASSAYRGGQPQH
NA	TRBV27	TRBJ2-7	ASSLKFSGYEQY
NA	TRBV7-2	TRBJ2-7	ASSWGGGDEQY
once	TRBV11-2	TRBJ2-1	ASSLRAGGLSEQF
NA	TRBV7-9	TRBJ2-1	ASAGLPNEQF
NA	TRBV28	NA	ASSPSGAYSYEQY
NA	TRBV6-9	TRBJ2-1	ANSAGLPGVYNEQF
NA	TRBV25-1	TRBJ1-4	ASSGGGPNEKLF
few	TRBV5-1	TRBJ1-2	ASSRTTDTSNYGYT
NA	TRBV6-5	TRBJ1-4	ASSGADRGNEKLF
NA	TRBV7-2	TRBJ1-1	ASSLTTMNTEAF
NA	TRBV11-2	TRBJ1-1	ASSFPFLRGTNTEAF
NA	TRBV19	TRBJ1-2	ASSSIGTGDRGFLDGYT
NA	TRBV4-3	TRBJ2-2	ASSQPLATNTGELF
NA	TRBV6-6	TRBJ2-2	ASSYTLNTGELF
NA	TRBV5-8	TRBJ2-1	ASSRYNEQF
NA	TRBV25-1	TRBJ2-3	ASSVYRGTDTQY
NA	TRBV13	TRBJ2-3	ASSQSGRTDTQY
NA	TRBV29-1	TRBJ2-1	SVAAGGGQGGF
NA	TRBV7-2	TRBJ1-2	ASSLALGQGGTGYT
NA	TRBV10-3	TRBJ1-2	AIWDRGRGYT
NA	TRBV10-2	TRBJ1-4	ASSDYRGVGEKLF
NA	TRBV6-4	TRBJ2-7	ASSRDYISYEQY
NA	TRBV6-1	TRBJ2-5	ASSEDRGLVETQY
NA	TRBV5-6	TRBJ2-7	ASRDSPQGTYEQY
NA	TRBV28	TRBJ2-3	ASRPQGTDTQY
few	TRBV27	TRBJ2-7	ASGQRTYYEQY
NA	TRBV7-2	TRBJ1-5	ASSSRQGHNQPQH
NA	TRBV28	TRBJ2-7	ASSLLSSYEQY
NA	TRBV7-2	TRBJ2-7	ASSLRGFDYEQY